The 16 T cell receptor beta chains below come from one sample, sequenced in a study of CD8+CD57+ T cells in acquired aplastic anemia. Both TCR beta VDJ combination and CDR3 sequence profiling were carried out. Genomic DNA was the template for this profiling. Each CDR3 protein gets one entry after TCRdb re-called the reads with MiXCR. The sample has approximately 380,000 distinct CDR3 sequences, 55% to 70% seen once. Material: sorted CD4+, CD8+, or CD8+CD57+ T cells (not recorded which) from PBMCs. All receptors come from a human donor in good health, serving as a control.

About this clonotype itself: An end of the junction does not agree with germline; a read error may underlie this. This sequence joins TRBV10-2 and TRBJ1-2; tentative D call: TRBD1 (5 bases). This CDR3 has 17 amino acids. Germline V lookup: CDR1 WSHSY, CDR2 SAAADI. CDR3 amino acids: CASSGGGRKLANYGYFF. CDR3 sequence (DNA): TGTGCCAGCAGCGGGGGGGGACGGAAATTAGCTAACTATGGCTACTTCTTC.

A remark on this clonotype: One junction end does not reproduce the germline sequence, and a read error may be involved. The rearrangement links TRBV4-1 to TRBJ1-1; D uncertain. The CDR3 sequence is 13 residues long. The germline gives CDR1 MGHRA, CDR2 YSYEKL. The CDR3 loop reads CARKGQKNTEAFF. The CDR3 nucleotides are TGTGCCAGGAAGGGCCAGAAGAATACTGAAGCTTTCTTT.

Concerning this clonotype: A much larger clone lies one base from this, so it may be a read error. The genes are TRBV7-8 and TRBJ1-1; TRBD1 matches 10 bases. Trimming at V came to 4 bases and at J to 5 bases, leaving 10 bases not matched to a gene. CDR1 is SGHVS, CDR2 FQNEAQ, per germline. The CDR3 is made up of 16 amino acids. The CDR3 bases are TGTGCCAGCAGCTACAAGCTGGACAGGGGGGATACTGAAGCTTTCTTT. Translated, it gives CASSYKLDRGDTEAFF.

Of note for this clonotype: Sequence at one end of the junction differs from germline and may be a read error. The J gene is TRBJ1-5, the V gene TRBV5-1, with a possible D match to TRBD1 (5 bases). Germline V gene sequence: CDR1 SGHRS, CDR2 YFSETQ. This CDR3 is built from 15 residues. CDR3 region: CASSLGGRDNQPQHF. CDR3 in DNA: TGTGCCAGCAGCCTGGGAGGCAGGGACAATCAGCCCCAGCATTTT.

This clonotype was counted ten times or more. V gene TRBV7-6 combines with J gene TRBJ2-2; 7 bases fit TRBD1. Germline V gene lookup returns CDR1 SGHVS and CDR2 FNYEAQ. The V and J ends lost 4 bases and 0 bases, in that order; junction bases with no gene match: 5. The CDR3 contains 16 residues. CDR3 sequence: CASSSRDSTNTGELFF. DNA of the CDR3: TGTGCCAGCAGCTCCCGGGACAGTACGAACACCGGGGAGCTGTTTTTT.

The gene calls are TRBV20-1 and TRBJ2-2; TRBD2 aligns across 8 bases. This CDR3 is built from 13 residues. V shed 3 bases and J 11 bases; nucleotides not matched to a gene: 8. The germline V gene has CDR1 DFQATT and CDR2 SNEGSKA (reference sequence). This CDR3 reads CSASRLAGTELFF. CDR3 DNA: TGCAGTGCTAGCAGGCTAGCGGGTACAGAGCTGTTTTTT.

This clonotype was observed many times. Germline is not matched at one junction end, which may reflect a read error. V gene TRBV7-9 combines with J gene TRBJ2-1; 14 bases fit TRBD2. In germline, CDR1 is SEHNR, CDR2 FQNEAQ (reference sequence). The length of the CDR3 is 14 residues. This CDR3 reads CVSSLGLAGVEQFF. In DNA, the CDR3 is TGTGTCAGCAGCTTGGGACTAGCGGGAGTTGAGCAGTTCTTC.

The V gene is TRBV9, the J gene TRBJ1-5; no clear D gene. V shed 0 bases and J shed 10 bases, with 20 bases lying between them. Germline CDR1 is SGDLS and CDR2 is YYNGEE. This CDR3 has 16 amino acids. In DNA form, the CDR3 reads TGTGCCAGCAGCGTAGGGGGTATAACCAATCATCCCCCCCAGCATTTT. Its protein product is CASSVGGITNHPPQHF. Looking up the rest from reference TRBV9 and TRBJ1-5 gives the full variable domain: DSGVTQTPKHLITATGQRVTLRCSPRSGDLSVYWYQQSLDQGLQFLIQYYNGEERAKGNILERFSAQQFPDLHSELNLSSLELGDSALYFCASSVGGITNHPPQHFGDGTRLSIL.

This clonotype came up many times. This chain joins TRBV20-1 and TRBJ1-4; D is uncertain. The germline CDR1 and CDR2 sequences are DFQATT and SNEGSKA (reference sequence). This CDR3 spans 14 amino acids. Trimming left V 1 base short and J 8 bases short, with 14 bases between. In DNA form, the CDR3 reads TGCAGTGCTAGAGTTCCTCTCGGTAGGGAAAAACTGTTTTTT. It codes for CSARVPLGREKLFF.

The V gene is TRBV20-1, the J gene TRBJ1-3; D is unclear. CDR3 length: 11 residues. The germline gives CDR1 DFQATT, CDR2 SNEGSKA (reference sequence). The V end was cut by 5 bases, the J end by 6 bases, with 8 bases between. The CDR3 DNA reads as TGCAGTGCTGGGAGACAAAACACCATATATTTT. Amino acids: CSAGRQNTIYF.

The chain has TRBV7-2 and TRBJ2-1, with 7 positions matching TRBD1. This CDR3 is 15 amino acids long. V shed 5 bases, J shed 16 bases, and the junction held 20 bases outside the gene matches. Germline loops: CDR1 SGHTA, CDR2 FQGNSA. The CDR3 here is CASSETGYYEQVFFF. CDR3 DNA sequence: TGTGCCAGCAGCGAGACAGGGTACTATGAGCAGGTCTTCTTCTTC.

This clonotype was detected many times. The chain uses TRBV7-9 and TRBJ1-2; 9 bases match TRBD1. Trimming at V came to 5 bases and at J to 4 bases, leaving 5 bases not matched to a gene. The CDR3 spans 14 residues. The germline gives CDR1 SEHNR, CDR2 FQNEAQ (reference sequence). CDR3 nucleotides: TGTGCCAGCAGCCCCGGGACAGGGAGCTATGGCTACACCTTC. It is translated as CASSPGTGSYGYTF.

The chain carries TRBV11-1 and TRBJ2-7, with D possibly TRBD2 on 5 matching bases. The CDR3 runs 15 residues. V gave up 2 bases and J gave up 2 bases, with 13 bases separating them. Germline V lookup: CDR1 SGHAT, CDR2 FQDESV (reference sequence). The CDR3 region has the DNA TGTGCCAGCAGCTTATCGGAAGACGGGGCCTACGAGCAGTACTTC. As protein: CASSLSEDGAYEQYF.

Regarding this clonotype: The CDR3 end shows no conserved phenylalanine or tryptophan, and so a read error is likely. The V call is TRBV5-5, the J call TRBJ1-4; 7 nucleotides agree with TRBD1. With V trimmed by 1 base and J by 4 bases, 1 base remained unmatched. Germline V gene lookup returns CDR1 SGHKS and CDR2 YYEKEE (reference sequence). The CDR3 has 14 amino acids. The CDR3, as DNA: TGTGCCAGCAGCTTGACAGGGGTTAATGAAAAACTGTTTTCT. It translates to CASSLTGVNEKLFS.

With regard to this clonotype: This could be a read error, since a much larger clone is one nucleotide away. The conserved closing phenylalanine or tryptophan is absent in this CDR3, likely reflecting a read error. This chain joins TRBV9 and TRBJ1-1; 11 nucleotides agree with TRBD1. After removal of 3 bases from V and 0 bases from J, the junction contained 4 bases not matched to a gene. The CDR3 is made up of 16 amino acids. Germline assignment: CDR1 SGDLS and CDR2 YYNGEE. DNA of the CDR3: TGTGCCAGCAGCGCCGGGACAGGGGGAGTGAACACTGAAGCTTTCTCT. Translated: CASSAGTGGVNTEAFS.

A few counts support this clonotype. The chain is built from TRBV2 and TRBJ1-2; no reliable D call. The V end lost 2 bases, the J end lost 2 bases, and 6 bases lay between the germline ends. Per germline, CDR1 SNHLY and CDR2 FYNNEI. The CDR3 runs 13 residues. This CDR3 is CASSEHGNYGYTF. The CDR3 DNA is TGTGCCAGCAGTGAACACGGGAACTATGGCTACACCTTC.